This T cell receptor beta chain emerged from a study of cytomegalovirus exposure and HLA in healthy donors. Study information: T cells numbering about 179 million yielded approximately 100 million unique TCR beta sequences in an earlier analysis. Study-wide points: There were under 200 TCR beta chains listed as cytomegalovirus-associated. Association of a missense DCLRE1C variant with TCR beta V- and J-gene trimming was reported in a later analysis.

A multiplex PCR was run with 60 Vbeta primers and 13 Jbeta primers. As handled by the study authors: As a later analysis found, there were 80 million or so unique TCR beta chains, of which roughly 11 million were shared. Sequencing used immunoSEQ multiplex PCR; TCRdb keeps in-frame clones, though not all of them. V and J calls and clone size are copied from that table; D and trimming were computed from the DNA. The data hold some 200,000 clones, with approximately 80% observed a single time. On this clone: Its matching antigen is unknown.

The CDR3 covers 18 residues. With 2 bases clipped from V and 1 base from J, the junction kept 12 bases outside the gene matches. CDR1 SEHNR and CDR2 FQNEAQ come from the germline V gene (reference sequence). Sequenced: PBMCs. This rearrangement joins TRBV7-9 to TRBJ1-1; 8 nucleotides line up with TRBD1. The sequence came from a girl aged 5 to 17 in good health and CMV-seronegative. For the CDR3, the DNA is TGTGCCAGCAGCTTAAGAGTAGGTACAGGGGGAGGGAACACTGAAGCTTTCTTT. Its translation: CASSLRVGTGGGNTEAFF.